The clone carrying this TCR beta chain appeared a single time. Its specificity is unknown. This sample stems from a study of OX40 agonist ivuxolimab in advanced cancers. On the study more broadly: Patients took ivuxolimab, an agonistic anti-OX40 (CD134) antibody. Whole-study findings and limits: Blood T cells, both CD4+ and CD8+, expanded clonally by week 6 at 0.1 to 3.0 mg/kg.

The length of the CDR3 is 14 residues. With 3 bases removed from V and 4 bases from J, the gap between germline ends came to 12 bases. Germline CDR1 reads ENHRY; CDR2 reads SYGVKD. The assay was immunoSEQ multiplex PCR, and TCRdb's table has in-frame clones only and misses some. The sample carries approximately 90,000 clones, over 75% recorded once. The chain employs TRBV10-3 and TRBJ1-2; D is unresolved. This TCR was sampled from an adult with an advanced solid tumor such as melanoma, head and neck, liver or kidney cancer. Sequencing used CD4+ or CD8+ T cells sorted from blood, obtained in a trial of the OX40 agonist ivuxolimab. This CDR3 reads CAISDPPQTYGYTF. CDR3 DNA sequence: TGTGCCATCAGTGATCCGCCGCAGACCTATGGCTACACCTTC.